A few counts support the clone carrying this T cell receptor beta chain. The antigen remains unidentified. The authors used template switching to add a universal primer site and gave cDNA unique molecular identifiers. MiXCR, applied by TCRdb to the 5' RACE reads, yields one record per CDR3 protein. The sample has 400,000 to 500,000 distinct CDR3 sequences, 14% seen once; the top ten hold 0.98%. This specimen comes from a study of identical twins. Whole-study findings and limits: Potential partial confounding of zero-insertion analyses by invariant MAIT and iNKT cells was noted. Models underestimated TCR alpha sharing (out-of-frame) in monozygotic twins. Excess sharing by twins proved weaker in beta out-of-frame sequences.

The data were also submitted as part of a second study, on yellow fever vaccine responses in identical twins.

The sample consisted of CD4+ T cells sorted from blood. This TCR was recovered from a woman between 18 and 30 years old in good health.

The DNA for the CDR3 is TGTGCCAGCAGCTCTGGACAGTTAGGCTCCTACGAGCAGTACTTC. Translating it yields CASSSGQLGSYEQYF. This sequence joins TRBV7-2 and TRBJ2-7, with D perhaps TRBD1 (6 bases). Germline CDR1 and CDR2: SGHTA and FQGNSA. The CDR3 is 15 residues long. Trimming removed 4 bases at V and 0 bases at J, with 13 bases between.